Described below is a single T cell receptor (beta chain) sequence and its context. Clones were sequenced by immunoSEQ multiplex PCR, and TCRdb holds only the in-frame ones, with some missing. The table records over 60,000 clones, 82% of them present only once. The CDR3 is 16 amino acids. Trimming removed 1 base from V and 6 bases from J; junction bases left unmatched: 5. CDR1 and CDR2 from the germline V gene are SGHVS and FQNEAQ. The data originate from a study of memory CD4+ T cells and cytomegalovirus serostatus. Single viable CD3+CD4+CD8-CD45RO+ cells were sorted as the memory CD4+ T cells. Sequencing was performed on memory CD4+ T cells from blood. This chain joins TRBV7-8 and TRBJ2-5; 13 positions match TRBD2. This sequence was found in an adult in good health and CMV-seronegative. CDR3 coding DNA: TGTGCCAGCAGCTTAGGGGCAGGGACTAGCGGGAAGACCCAGTACTTC. It is translated as CASSLGAGTSGKTQYF.